The entry below gives a single TCR beta chain sequence along with its context. No antigen is known for it. Per-base quality was not reported, and no clone a single base away is much larger than it. The data are from a study of blood T cell repertoires in COVID-19 (dated by TCRdb to the early 2020s). Background on the whole study: The collaborator samples originated in the United States, Italy and Spain and spanned the acute and convalescent phases of COVID-19. The prospective study material was composed of cDNA or gDNA derived from T cells, B-cell-depleted T cells, or PBMCs. HLA class I and class II types, where available, came from metadata supplied by the sample provider rather than from assay-based typing. Nearly every sample came with metadata listing a de-identified subject ID, COVID-19 status, age in years and sex. Samples came from the ongoing ImmuneRACE study (first 160 participants) plus 1,254 subjects from 6 global collaborators. The dataset comprised deeply sampled blood TCRbeta repertoires from subjects exposed to, actively infected with, or recovered from COVID-19. The repertoires were made available in a free public database intended to serve as a resource for research on the immune response to SARS-CoV-2.

The immunoSEQ Assay, a bias-controlled multiplex PCR, was used to amplify TCRbeta CDR3 regions from genomic DNA. Processing in the source paper ran as follows. Nucleated cell counts per sample were estimated from amplification of reference gene primers within the assay. To quantify the absolute abundance of each unique TCRbeta CDR3 rearrangement, sequence reads were collapsed and filtered. Productive Simpson clonality was computed per sample as the square root of Simpson's diversity index over productive rearrangements. TCRdb re-hosts the immuneACCESS table, in-frame sequences only. Its copies lack some clones; in the studies checked, an unresolved V gene accounts for under half of them, and the cause for the rest is not known. D and trimming come from the DNA, and the V and J calls and clone size come from that table. The sample data list 110,000 to 150,000 clones, and 84% of these were observed just once. Jointly, the top ten make up approximately 45% of the sample.

Points the paper makes about the study in general: The quantity of clinical and demographic metadata differed by source and by participant and was supplied without curation.

Whole blood was collected in K2EDTA tubes by collaborating institutions according to the institutions' own protocols. For TCRbeta analysis, collaborators shipped samples as frozen whole blood, isolated PBMCs, or DNA extracted from either of those sample types. Reading from cysteine to phenylalanine, the CDR3 counts 14 amino acids. The DNA shown is the 42-base CDR3, in frame from base 1. Based on the germline V gene (reference sequence), the CDR1 and CDR2 sequences are LNHDA and SQIVND. Between the V and J ends, shortened by 6 bases and 8 bases respectively, the junction contains 17 bases. The chain employs TRBV19 and TRBJ2-1; the D gene is possibly TRBD2, with 5 bases matching. Sequenced material: peripheral blood. This receptor was identified in a human donor in a cohort sampled during active COVID-19. The CDR3: CASRGAAALYEQFF. The DNA reads as follows: TGTGCCAGTAGAGGAGCGGCAGCCCTTTATGAGCAGTTCTTC.